Here is one T cell receptor beta chain with its context. Its specificity is not known. Repertoires were generated with immunoSEQ multiplex PCR, while TCRdb's copy carries only in-frame clones and drops some. The sample contains over 100,000 clones, about nine tenths of which appear only once. The sample is drawn from a study of OX40 agonist ivuxolimab in advanced cancers. Across the whole study: Participants, approximately 80% male, averaged roughly 60 years of age, ranging from roughly 23 to 90. Three dose-escalation patients had partial responses: one with hepatocellular carcinoma and two with cutaneous melanoma.

Findings of the study overall: Within 6 weeks, CD4+ and CD8+ blood T cells expanded clonally at 0.1 to 3.0 mg/kg. The mean number of expanded clones was higher in CD8+ T cells than in CD4+.

The CDR3 runs 15 residues. The junction had 10 bases not matched to a gene; V was cut back by 5 bases and J by 6 bases. CDR1 and CDR2 from the germline V gene are SEHNR and FQNEAQ (reference sequence). The V and J genes are TRBV7-9 and TRBJ2-7; 10 bases are a match to TRBD2. Sequencing used CD4+ or CD8+ T cells sorted from blood, obtained in a trial of the OX40 agonist ivuxolimab. The TCR comes from an adult with an advanced solid tumor such as melanoma, head and neck, liver or kidney cancer. The DNA of the CDR3 is TGTGCCAGCAGCGTGACTAGCGGGCCCTCTGTCGAGCAGTACTTC. It yields the protein CASSVTSGPSVEQYF.